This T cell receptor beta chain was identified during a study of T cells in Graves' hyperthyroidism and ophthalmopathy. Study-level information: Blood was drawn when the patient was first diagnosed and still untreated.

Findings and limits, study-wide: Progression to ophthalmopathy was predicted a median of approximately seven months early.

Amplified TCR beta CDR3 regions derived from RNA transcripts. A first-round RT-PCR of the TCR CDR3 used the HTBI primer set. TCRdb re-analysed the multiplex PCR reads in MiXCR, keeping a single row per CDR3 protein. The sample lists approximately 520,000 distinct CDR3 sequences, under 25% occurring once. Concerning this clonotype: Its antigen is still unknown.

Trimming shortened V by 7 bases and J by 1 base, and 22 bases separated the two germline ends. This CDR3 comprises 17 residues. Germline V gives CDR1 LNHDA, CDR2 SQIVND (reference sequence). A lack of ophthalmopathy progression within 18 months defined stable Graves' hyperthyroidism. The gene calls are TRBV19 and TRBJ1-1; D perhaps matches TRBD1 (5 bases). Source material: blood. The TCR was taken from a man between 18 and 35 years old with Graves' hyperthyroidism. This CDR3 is CASTLSPGRDGNTEAFF. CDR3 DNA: TGTGCCAGTACCCTGAGTCCGGGGCGGGACGGGAACACTGAAGCTTTCTTT.